Given below is one T cell receptor (beta chain) in context. Germline CDR1 and CDR2: SGHRS and YFSETQ. Losses at the gene ends were 1 base for V and 6 bases for J; bases not matched to a gene: 7. This CDR3 comprises 15 residues. This sample was included in a study of blood T cell repertoires in COVID-19. Overall study: Sites in the United States, Italy and Spain provided acute and convalescent COVID-19 samples. Sources were T cells, B-cell-depleted T cells, or PBMCs; the material itself was cDNA or gDNA.

Source study methods: Estimation of nucleated cell counts relied on the amplification of reference gene primers. TCRdb's copy holds only in-frame clones and misses some; the assay was immunoSEQ multiplex PCR. D and trimming were read from the DNA, whereas the V and J calls and clone size are those reported in that table. The sample lists just under 350,000 clones; around four fifths were seen once. This clonotype was obtained from a young man with active or convalescent COVID-19. What was sequenced was peripheral blood. This chain links TRBV5-1 with TRBJ2-1, with 7 bases aligning to TRBD1. Here the CDR3 reads CASSLLNRGTNEQFF. CDR3 nucleotide sequence: TGCGCCAGCAGCTTGTTAAACAGGGGTACCAATGAGCAGTTCTTC.